This T cell receptor beta chain was found in a study of response to subunit inactivated influenza vaccine. This clonotype occurred a few times. Its matching antigen is unknown. Germline V gene data show CDR1 as DFQATT and CDR2 as SNEGSKA (reference sequence). Trimming removed 1 base from V and 6 bases from J, with 12 bases in between. The length of the CDR3 is 14 residues. Findings of the study overall: That few new T cells are recruited by each seasonal influenza vaccination was the authors' suggestion.

TCRdb reprocessed the RT-PCR reads via MiXCR and lists one record per CDR3 protein. This table holds about 780,000 distinct CDR3 sequences, about a fifth found once. V is TRBV20-1 and J is TRBJ2-2; D possibly matches TRBD1 or TRBD2 (6 bases each). This material consisted of PBMCs from blood, taken approximately 5 days after vaccination. This TCR was recovered from a man aged 45-65 years who received an inactivated influenza vaccine. The CDR3 DNA is TGCAGTGCTAGAGTTGCAGGGGAGGCCGGGGAGCTGTTTTTT. Protein sequence: CSARVAGEAGELFF.